This TCR beta chain was identified in a study of beta chain features in type 1 diabetes. Findings and caveats of the study: The similarity of naive, central memory and Treg TCRB repertoires appeared greater among patients than among healthy donors. The study found moderately but significantly shorter TCRB CDR3s in all four CD4+ subsets of Type 1 diabetes patients. Individuals with type 1 diabetes displayed fewer insertions and more deletions at VDJ junctions.

This clone occurred a few times. The antigen remains unidentified. CD4+ naive, central memory, regulatory and stem cell-like memory subsets were isolated by sorting on CD45RO/CCR7/CD25/CD127/CD95/CD27. The investigators reverse transcribed all of the isolated RNA, so they sequenced expressed TCRB transcripts. Sequenced by immunoSEQ multiplex PCR; TCRdb stores in-frame clones only, minus some. This table holds some 900,000 clones, under 20% found once. This clonotype was obtained from a woman between 18 and 29 years old in good health. The sequenced sample consisted of naive CD4+ T cells from blood.

The CDR3 DNA reads as TGTGCCAGCAGTGTACTAGCGGACAATGAGCAGTTCTTC. Translated: CASSVLADNEQFF. The rearrangement links TRBV2 to TRBJ2-1; TRBD2 aligns across 8 bases. Germline V CDR1 and CDR2: SNHLY, FYNNEI. V dropped 4 bases and J dropped 5; count of bases not matched to a gene: 1. This CDR3 is built from 13 residues.